This T cell receptor (beta chain) was identified during a study of blood T cell repertoires in COVID-19. Background on the study: COVID-19 samples collected from the United States, Italy and Spain covered acute and convalescent phases. Nucleic acid was either cDNA or gDNA, and it came from T cells, B-cell-depleted T cells, or PBMCs.

Germline V gene lookup returns CDR1 GTSNPN and CDR2 SVGIG (reference sequence). The CDR3 is made up of 17 amino acids. V lost 1 base to trimming and J lost 4 bases; unmatched junction nucleotides: 11. The assay was immunoSEQ multiplex PCR, and TCRdb's table has in-frame clones only and misses some. The sample holds 250,000 to 300,000 clones, 86% seen once. The sequence was collected from a woman under 40 with COVID-19, enrolled during active disease. What was sequenced was peripheral blood. The rearrangement links TRBV30 to TRBJ1-3; 9 nucleotides align to TRBD1. Written as DNA, the CDR3 is TGTGCCTGGAGTGCCGGACCCGGGACAGGGAGGGGAAACACCATATATTTT. It codes for CAWSAGPGTGRGNTIYF.